One and the same sample provided the 4 T cell receptor beta chains below, sequenced in a study of cytomegalovirus exposure and HLA in healthy donors. Primers included in the PCR were 60 Vbeta and 13 Jbeta primers. The method was immunoSEQ multiplex PCR; TCRdb's version includes in-frame clones alone and lacks a portion of them. Recorded for this sample: 50,000 or so clones. The sequenced sample was PBMCs. These receptors all stem from a woman in her thirties or forties in good health and CMV-seronegative.

The chain links TRBV19 to TRBJ2-5; a possible D gene is TRBD1 (5 bases). Trimming removed 4 bases from V and 2 bases from J, with 8 bases in between. Germline CDR1 and CDR2: LNHDA and SQIVND (reference sequence). This CDR3 contains 13 residues. The CDR3 nucleotides read TGTGCCAGTAGTAAGACAGAGCAAGAGACCCAGTACTTC. This gives the protein CASSKTEQETQYF.

CDR3 coding DNA: TGTGCCAGCAGCGCAGGACAGGGGGCATTCGAGCAGTACTTC. Protein sequence: CASSAGQGAFEQYF. This chain connects TRBV7-3 to TRBJ2-7; 11 nucleotides align to TRBD1. CDR1 and CDR2 (germline): SGHTA, FQGTGA. The CDR3 has 14 amino acids. Trimming cost V 5 bases and J 6 bases; bases outside gene matches: 6.

This chain uses TRBV19 with TRBJ1-2, with unresolved D. V was cut by 7 bases and J by 0 bases, with 9 bases left in between. The germline gives CDR1 LNHDA, CDR2 SQIVND (reference sequence). The CDR3 runs 13 residues. CDR3 in amino acids: CASTGGSNYGYTF. CDR3 in DNA: TGTGCCAGTACGGGCGGGTCTAACTATGGCTACACCTTC.

V usage is TRBV5-1 and J usage is TRBJ1-2; 9 bases align to TRBD1. The junction had 8 bases not matched to a gene; V was cut back by 4 bases and J by 7 bases. The CDR3 extends over 14 amino acids. Per the germline V gene, CDR1 is SGHRS and CDR2 is YFSETQ. The DNA for the CDR3 is TGCGCCAGCAGCACTTTACAGGGGGCCGGTGGCTACACCTTC. Translation: CASSTLQGAGGYTF.